These 10 T cell receptor beta chains originate from one sample sequenced in a study of blood T cell repertoires in COVID-19. Method: immunoSEQ multiplex PCR; TCRdb's copy keeps in-frame clones and lacks some. This table has some 390,000 clones, roughly 86% appearing once. Sequencing was done on a sample of peripheral blood. These TCRs come from an older woman with COVID-19, enrolled during active disease.

The V and J genes are TRBV27 and TRBJ2-3, with TRBD2 matching 8 bases. Germline CDR1 and CDR2: MNHEY and SMNVEV (reference sequence). The CDR3 covers 14 residues. J lost 5 bases, V lost 4 bases, and 5 bases had no gene match. CDR3 residues: CASSSGLVRDTQYF. Written as DNA, the CDR3 is TGTGCCAGCAGTTCGGGACTAGTTCGAGATACGCAGTATTTT.

The chain joins TRBV5-6 to TRBJ1-6, with a possible D match to TRBD1 (6 bases). CDR1 and CDR2 from the germline V gene are SGHDT and YYEEEE. CDR3 size: 18 residues. Trimming removed 4 bases from V and 0 bases from J, with 17 bases in between. Here the CDR3 reads CASSLGQSTSSYNSPLHF. CDR3 nucleotides: TGTGCCAGCAGCCTCGGACAGAGTACTAGCTCCTATAATTCACCCCTCCACTTT.

The J gene is TRBJ1-2, the V gene TRBV19; tentatively, D is TRBD1 (6 bases). This CDR3 has 13 residues. CDR1 and CDR2 (germline): LNHDA, SQIVND (reference sequence). V dropped 7 bases and J dropped 7 bases, with 16 bases sitting between them. CDR3 nucleotide sequence: TGTGCCAGTAAGGGGGACGGTACGTTTGGCTACACCTTC. Translation: CASKGDGTFGYTF.

This chain joins TRBV28 and TRBJ1-2; a possible D gene is TRBD1 (6 bases). This CDR3 contains 16 residues. Germline CDR1 and CDR2: MDHEN and SYDVKM. Between the trimmed V and J ends, which lost 6 bases and 2 bases, there was a span of 19 bases. The CDR3 DNA reads as TGTGCCAGCAGCACTGCGGGAGTAAGGGGGAACTATGGCTACACCTTC. Translated: CASSTAGVRGNYGYTF.

The V and J genes are TRBV19 and TRBJ1-6; D unresolved. In germline, CDR1 is LNHDA, CDR2 SQIVND (reference sequence). The V end was cut by 6 bases, the J end by 7 bases, with 4 bases between. CDR3 length equals 11 residues. The CDR3 loop reads CASSRNSPLHF. The CDR3 DNA is TGTGCCAGTAGCCGGAATTCACCCCTCCACTTT. The full variable domain, rest sourced from reference TRBV19 and TRBJ1-6, is DGGITQSPKYLFRKEGQNVTLSCEQNLNHDAMYWYRQDPGQGLRLIYYSQIVNDFQKGDIAEGYSVSREKKESFPLTVTSAQKNPTAFYLCASSRNSPLHFGNGTRLTVT.

This clone was seen a single time. This chain uses TRBV5-4 with TRBJ2-7; D not certain. CDR1 and CDR2 (germline): SGHNT, YYREEE (reference sequence). The CDR3 covers 15 residues. The V end was cut by 0 bases, the J end by 2 bases, with 12 bases between. The CDR3 protein is CASSLAGFGTYEQYF. In DNA form, the CDR3 reads TGTGCCAGCAGCTTGGCAGGTTTTGGAACCTACGAGCAGTACTTC.

This clone was seen more than once but under ten times. The V and J genes are TRBV6-2 or TRBV6-3 and TRBJ1-6; no clear D gene. Between the trimmed V and J ends, which lost 0 bases and 7 bases, there was a span of 7 bases. The CDR3 sequence is 14 residues long. Germline CDR1 MNHEY, CDR2 SVGEGT. This CDR3 is CASSYSIVNSPLHF. In nucleotides, the CDR3 is TGTGCCAGCAGTTACTCGATAGTCAATTCACCCCTCCACTTT.

This clone was seen a single time. This sequence joins TRBV5-4 and TRBJ1-4; D uncertain. The CDR3 consists of 13 residues. Germline lookup yields CDR1 SGHNT and CDR2 YYREEE (reference sequence). Trimming shortened V by 2 bases and J by 7 bases, and 9 bases separated the two germline ends. CDR3 in amino acids: CASSFIGSEKLFF. For the CDR3, the DNA is TGTGCCAGCAGCTTTATAGGGAGTGAAAAACTGTTTTTT.

The table lists this clone with a few counts. V is TRBV6-6 and J is TRBJ1-4; 10 bases are a match to TRBD1. V lost 5 bases and J lost 2; bases outside the gene matches: 17. This CDR3 spans 20 amino acids. CDR1 is MNHNY and CDR2 is SVGAGI in the germline V gene (reference sequence). The CDR3 nucleotides read TGTGCCAGCAGTCTTTACTGGACAGGGGGTGGCACAGGGACTAATGAAAAACTGTTTTTT. Residues: CASSLYWTGGGTGTNEKLFF.

The DNA of the CDR3 is TGCAGCGTCACCGTTCAGGGGGCCGGCAATCAGCCCCAGCATTTT. It specifies CSVTVQGAGNQPQHF. The J gene is TRBJ1-5, the V gene TRBV29-1, with 8 positions matching TRBD1. Germline V gives CDR1 SQVTM, CDR2 ANQGSEA. V trimming: 6 bases; J trimming: 2 bases; junction bases outside the gene matches: 9. The CDR3 spans 15 residues.